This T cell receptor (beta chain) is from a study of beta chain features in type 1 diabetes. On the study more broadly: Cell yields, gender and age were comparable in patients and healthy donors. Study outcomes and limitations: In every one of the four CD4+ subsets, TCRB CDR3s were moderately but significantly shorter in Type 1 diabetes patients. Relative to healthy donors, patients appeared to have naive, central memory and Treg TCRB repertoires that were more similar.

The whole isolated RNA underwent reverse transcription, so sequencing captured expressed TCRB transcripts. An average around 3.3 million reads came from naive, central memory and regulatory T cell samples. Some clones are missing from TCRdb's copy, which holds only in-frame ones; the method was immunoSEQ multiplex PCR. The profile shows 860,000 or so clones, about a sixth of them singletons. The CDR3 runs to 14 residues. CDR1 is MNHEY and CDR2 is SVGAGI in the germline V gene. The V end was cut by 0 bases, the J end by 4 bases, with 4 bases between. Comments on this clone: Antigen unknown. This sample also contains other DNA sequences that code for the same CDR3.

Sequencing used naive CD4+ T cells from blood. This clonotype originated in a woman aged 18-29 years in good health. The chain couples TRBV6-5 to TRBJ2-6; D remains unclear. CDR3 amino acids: CASSYSSGANVLTF. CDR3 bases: TGTGCCAGCAGTTACTCATCCGGGGCCAACGTCCTGACTTTC.